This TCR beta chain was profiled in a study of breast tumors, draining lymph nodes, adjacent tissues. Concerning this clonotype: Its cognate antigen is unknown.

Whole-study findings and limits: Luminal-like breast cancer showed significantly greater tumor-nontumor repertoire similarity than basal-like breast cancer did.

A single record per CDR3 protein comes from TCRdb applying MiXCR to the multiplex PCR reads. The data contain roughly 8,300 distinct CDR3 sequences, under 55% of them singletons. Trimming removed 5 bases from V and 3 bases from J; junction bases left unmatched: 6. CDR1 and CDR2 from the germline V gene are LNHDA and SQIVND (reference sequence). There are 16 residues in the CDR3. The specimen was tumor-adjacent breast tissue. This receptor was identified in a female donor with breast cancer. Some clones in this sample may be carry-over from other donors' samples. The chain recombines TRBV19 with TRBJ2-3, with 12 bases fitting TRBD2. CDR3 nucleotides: TGTGCCAGTAGTGTACGGACTAGCGGGATAACAGATACGCAGTATTTT. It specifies CASSVRTSGITDTQYF.